What follows are 25 T cell receptor beta chains derived from one specimen sequenced in a study of blood T cell repertoires in COVID-19. Using immunoSEQ multiplex PCR, the repertoire was profiled, and TCRdb retains in-frame clones only, with some absent. The sample has 200,000 to 250,000 clones, 82% seen once. The specimen sequenced was peripheral blood. The receptors derive from a woman over 75 with COVID-19, enrolled during active disease.

The J gene is TRBJ1-2, the V gene TRBV3-1 (or the pseudogene TRBV3-2); TRBD1 might be the D (6 bases). The V gene's germline CDR1 is LGHDT and CDR2 YNNKEL (reference sequence). V gave up 6 bases and J gave up 0 bases, with 11 bases separating them. The CDR3 covers 14 residues. The CDR3 sequence: CASSRDRSNYGYTF. Written as DNA, the CDR3 is TGTGCCAGCAGTCGAGACAGGTCTAACTATGGCTACACCTTC.

This CDR3 reads CASSLPLQGAAGANVLTF. Written as DNA, the CDR3 is TGTGCCAGCAGCTTACCTCTTCAGGGGGCTGCTGGGGCCAACGTCCTGACTTTC. The chain has TRBV5-6 and TRBJ2-6; TRBD1 aligns across 8 bases. In germline, CDR1 is SGHDT, CDR2 YYEEEE. The CDR3 extends over 18 amino acids. With V trimmed by 2 bases and J by 2 bases, 9 bases remained unmatched.

The rearrangement joins TRBV19 to TRBJ2-7; TRBD1 agrees at 7 bases. The germline CDR1 and CDR2 sequences are LNHDA and SQIVND (reference sequence). CDR3 length: 14 amino acids. The V and J ends lost 6 bases and 5 bases, in that order; junction bases with no gene match: 10. The CDR3 sequence is CASSLDRVNDEQYF. For the CDR3, the DNA is TGTGCCAGTAGCCTAGACAGGGTCAACGACGAGCAGTACTTC.

This sequence joins TRBV27 and TRBJ1-2; D is uncertain. The CDR3 sequence is 13 residues long. Deletions cut 4 bases from V and 5 bases from J, with 11 bases between. The germline V gene has CDR1 MNHEY and CDR2 SMNVEV (reference sequence). The CDR3 region is CASSSRPVYGYTF. The CDR3 DNA sequence: TGTGCCAGCAGTTCTAGGCCAGTTTATGGCTACACCTTC.

This clone appeared a single time. This chain joins TRBV3-1 (or the pseudogene TRBV3-2) and TRBJ2-7, with D unresolved. The CDR3 loop spans 13 amino acids. The ends were cut back, 4 bases at V and 4 bases at J, with 11 bases in the middle. The germline gives CDR1 LGHDT, CDR2 YNNKEL (reference sequence). The CDR3 region has the DNA TGTGCCAGCAGCCGGCACATACAATACGAGCAGTACTTC. Translating it yields CASSRHIQYEQYF.

The chain carries TRBV6-2 or TRBV6-3 and TRBJ1-1; 7 bases align to TRBD1. In germline, CDR1 is MNHEY, CDR2 SVGEGT. This CDR3 comprises 12 residues. V lost 5 bases and J lost 7; bases outside the gene matches: 4. In DNA, the CDR3 is TGTGCCAGCAGTCGACAGGGTCTTGAAGCTTTCTTT. Its translation: CASSRQGLEAFF.

This sequence joins TRBV19 and TRBJ2-5, with 13 bases aligning to TRBD2. CDR1 LNHDA and CDR2 SQIVND come from the germline V gene (reference sequence). The CDR3 totals 17 residues. With V trimmed by 3 bases and J by 0 bases, 4 bases remained unmatched. CDR3 sequence: CASSIPGLAGDQETQYF. The CDR3 nucleotides are TGTGCCAGTAGTATCCCCGGACTAGCGGGGGACCAAGAGACCCAGTACTTC.

The J gene is TRBJ1-1, the V gene TRBV7-9; 9 nucleotides line up with TRBD1. The CDR3 runs 13 residues. V dropped 3 bases and J dropped 10; count of bases not matched to a gene: 6. The germline gives CDR1 SEHNR, CDR2 FQNEAQ (reference sequence). The CDR3 sequence: CASSFPGQGVAFF. In nucleotides, the CDR3 is TGTGCCAGCAGCTTTCCGGGACAGGGAGTAGCTTTCTTT.

The V and J genes are TRBV5-1 and TRBJ2-3; 10 bases map to TRBD2. V trimming: 4 bases; J trimming: 2 bases; junction bases outside the gene matches: 7. The CDR3 runs 16 residues. Germline CDR1 SGHRS, CDR2 YFSETQ. In DNA form, the CDR3 reads TGCGCCAGCAGCGGACGGACTAGCGGAGACACAGATACGCAGTATTTT. Translating it yields CASSGRTSGDTDTQYF.

The chain carries TRBV9 and TRBJ2-1, with D unresolved. CDR1 is SGDLS and CDR2 is YYNGEE in the germline V gene. Trimming removed 0 bases from V and 3 bases from J, with 7 bases in between. The CDR3 extends over 14 amino acids. The CDR3 sequence is CASSVGAIYNEQFF. The DNA for the CDR3 is TGTGCCAGCAGCGTAGGGGCTATCTACAATGAGCAGTTCTTC.

The V and J genes are TRBV3-1 (or the pseudogene TRBV3-2) and TRBJ1-3; D is ambiguous. Germline CDR1 is LGHDT and CDR2 is YNNKEL (reference sequence). This CDR3 has 14 amino acids. Deletions cut 0 bases from V and 4 bases from J, with 7 bases between. As DNA, the CDR3 is TGTGCCAGCAGCCAAGAGGCTGTGGGAAACACCATATATTTT. Amino acid sequence: CASSQEAVGNTIYF.

The chain uses TRBV25-1 and TRBJ2-3; 8 bases are a match to TRBD2. Germline V gives CDR1 MGHDK, CDR2 SYGVNS. This CDR3 has 13 amino acids. Trimming took 2 bases from V and 6 from J; bases not matched to a gene: 1. The chain's CDR3 is CASSEGGRDTQYF. The DNA of the CDR3 is TGTGCCAGCAGTGAAGGCGGGAGGGATACGCAGTATTTT.

The chain links TRBV7-2 to TRBJ1-2, with 11 bases matching TRBD1. The CDR3 is made up of 15 amino acids. Germline V gene sequence: CDR1 SGHTA, CDR2 FQGNSA. J was trimmed by 3 bases and V by 7 bases; bases with no gene match: 7. The CDR3 DNA follows: TGTGCCAGCACCCACGGGACAGGGGGATACTATGGCTACACCTTC. This sequence encodes CASTHGTGGYYGYTF.

The chain employs TRBV15 and TRBJ1-5; weak D call: TRBD1 (5 bases). V lost 3 bases, J lost 7 bases, and 13 bases lay in between. This CDR3 contains 14 residues. Germline V gene data show CDR1 as LNHNV and CDR2 as YYDKDF (reference sequence). The CDR3 DNA is TGTGCCACCAGCAGGCGGGGGGAAAGGCAGCCCCAGCATTTT. Translating it yields CATSRRGERQPQHF. Together with reference TRBV15 and TRBJ1-5, the CDR3 gives the full variable domain: DAMVIQNPRYQVTQFGKPVTLSCSQTLNHNVMYWYQQKSSQAPKLLFHYYDKDFNNEADTPDNFQSRRPNTSFCFLDIRSPGLGDTAMYLCATSRRGERQPQHFGDGTRLSIL.

The chain is built from TRBV18 and TRBJ2-1, with D hard to call. The CDR3 is made up of 14 amino acids. The ends were cut back, 0 bases at V and 4 bases at J, with 7 bases in the middle. Germline V gene sequence: CDR1 KGHSH, CDR2 LQKENI. CDR3 amino acids: CASSPPSGYNEQFF. As DNA, the CDR3 is TGTGCCAGCTCACCACCATCGGGTTACAATGAGCAGTTCTTC.

The chain is built from TRBV11-2 and TRBJ1-1; 7 bases match TRBD1. CDR1 is SGHAT, CDR2 FQNNGV, per germline. V was pared by 6 bases and J by 12 bases, with 7 bases of the junction left unmatched. This CDR3 region has 11 residues. CDR3 DNA sequence: TGTGCCAGCAGTTGGACAGGATATCCTTTCTTT. Translated: CASSWTGYPFF.

The V gene is TRBV30, the J gene TRBJ2-6; D is unresolved. The germline V gene encodes CDR1 GTSNPN and CDR2 SVGIG (reference sequence). V was pared by 0 bases and J by 0 bases, with 15 bases between. This CDR3 has 18 residues. The CDR3 loop reads CAWSVTTKFSSGANVLTF. In DNA form, the CDR3 reads TGTGCCTGGAGTGTAACTACCAAGTTCAGCTCTGGGGCCAACGTCCTGACTTTC.

This rearrangement joins TRBV5-5 to TRBJ1-6; D perhaps matches TRBD1 (5 bases). The germline V and J ends were trimmed by 0 bases and 0 bases, with 19 bases remaining between them. CDR1 and CDR2 from the germline V gene are SGHKS and YYEKEE (reference sequence). This CDR3 comprises 20 residues. CDR3 sequence: CASSLDWRDGGSSYNSPLHF. CDR3 sequence (DNA): TGTGCCAGCAGCTTGGATTGGCGGGATGGGGGGAGCTCCTATAATTCACCCCTCCACTTT.

The rearrangement uses TRBV2 and TRBJ1-1; D gene uncertain. The CDR3 totals 14 residues. Trimming left V 5 bases short and J 10 bases short, with 20 bases between. Per the germline V gene, CDR1 is SNHLY and CDR2 is FYNNEI. The CDR3 DNA reads TGTGCCAGCAGTTGGGAGGTGGAATCTAGCGGAGCTTTCTTT. Its translation: CASSWEVESSGAFF.

The gene calls are TRBV18 and TRBJ2-6, with 9 positions matching TRBD1. There are 17 residues in the CDR3. V shed 3 bases and J 0 bases; nucleotides not matched to a gene: 3. The germline V gene has CDR1 KGHSH and CDR2 LQKENI. Here the CDR3 reads CASSPGTGNSGANVLTF. The CDR3 DNA sequence: TGTGCCAGCTCACCGGGGACAGGGAACTCTGGGGCCAACGTCCTGACTTTC.

V and J are TRBV6-2 or TRBV6-3 and TRBJ2-1, with TRBD2 matching 8 bases. The junction had 6 bases not matched to a gene; V was cut back by 5 bases and J by 0 bases. Germline V CDR1 and CDR2: MNHEY, SVGEGT. There are 16 residues in the CDR3. CDR3 nucleotides: TGTGCCAGCAGTCTAGCGGGCTACAGCTCCTACAATGAGCAGTTCTTC. This sequence encodes CASSLAGYSSYNEQFF.

This chain links TRBV18 with TRBJ1-2; 8 nucleotides match TRBD1. Germline trimming cut 6 bases from V and 5 bases from J; bases unmatched to any gene: 8. Looked up from germline, CDR1 is KGHSH and CDR2 is LQKENI. The CDR3 has 14 residues. The CDR3: CASSEGQGQYGYTF. CDR3 nucleotides: TGTGCCAGCTCGGAAGGACAGGGACAGTATGGCTACACCTTC.

This sequence joins TRBV7-6 and TRBJ1-1; possible D gene TRBD1, 5 bases. Germline assignment: CDR1 SGHVS and CDR2 FNYEAQ. V lost 5 bases and J 5 bases, leaving 12 bases between the germline ends. This CDR3 is 13 amino acids long. This chain's CDR3 is CASSPGGVTEAFF. CDR3 nucleotides: TGTGCCAGCAGCCCGGGGGGGGTTACTGAAGCTTTCTTT.

The V call is TRBV28, the J call TRBJ1-2, with unresolved D. The CDR3 consists of 16 residues. The ends were cut back, 6 bases at V and 0 bases at J, with 17 bases in the middle. Germline V gene data show CDR1 as MDHEN and CDR2 as SYDVKM. The CDR3 DNA follows: TGTGCCAGCAGCCGCACGGGAGGCCGAGCTAACTATGGCTACACCTTC. Its protein is CASSRTGGRANYGYTF.

This chain joins TRBV2 and TRBJ2-1; 8 bases map to TRBD1. V was clipped by 6 bases and J by 7 bases; unmatched bases: 8. The CDR3 length is 14 residues. CDR1 is SNHLY and CDR2 is FYNNEI in the germline V gene. The CDR3 sequence is CASRIDRGRNEQFF. The DNA for the CDR3 is TGTGCCAGCAGGATAGACAGGGGAAGGAATGAGCAGTTCTTC.